This TCR beta chain was identified during a study of cytomegalovirus exposure and HLA in healthy donors. Study results and limitations: Among CMV-associated TCR beta chains, most appeared HLA-restricted in a later analysis. Roughly uniform sequencing depth across donors was assumed, possibly incorrectly. Researchers counted over 150 TCR beta chains as cytomegalovirus-associated.

As concerns this clone: Its antigen is undetermined.

Use of 60 Vbeta and 13 Jbeta primers characterized the PCR. Sequenced by immunoSEQ multiplex PCR; TCRdb stores in-frame clones only, minus some. The sample has about 180,000 clones, about 79% seen once; the top ten hold about 1.5%. Germline lookup yields CDR1 LNHDA and CDR2 SQIVND (reference sequence). The CDR3 covers 13 residues. V lost 10 bases and J 3 bases, leaving 13 bases between the germline ends. This sequence originates from a man aged 18 to 30 in good health and CMV-seronegative. The specimen was PBMCs. The rearrangement joins TRBV19 to TRBJ1-5, with a possible D match to TRBD1 (6 bases). The CDR3 DNA sequence: TGTGCCACCCAGGACAGTCTCAATCAGCCCCAGCATTTT. Encoded protein: CATQDSLNQPQHF.